Presented here are 32 T cell receptor beta chains from one specimen sequenced in a study of CD8+ T cells in alopecia areata (dated by TCRdb to the late 2010s). The sample's time point label, in plain terms: baseline before oral tofacitinib. Library preparation used the immunoSEQ multiplex PCR assay. RNA was extracted from all samples and reverse transcribed into cDNA, which served as template for TCR sequencing. TCRdb provides this immuneACCESS table in a form limited to in-frame rearrangements. Some clones are lacking; in checked studies, under half of them reflect an unresolved V gene, and why the rest are absent is not known. The sample includes 200,000 to 250,000 clones, with approximately 52% observed a single time. Of the sample, 0.45% is held by the ten largest clones. Sequencing was performed on CD4+ T cells sorted from blood, taken at week 0. These receptors all stem from a human donor with alopecia areata.

A few counts support this clone. The chain recombines TRBV11-2 with TRBJ1-4; D is uncertain. Germline assignment: CDR1 SGHAT and CDR2 FQNNGV. This CDR3 is built from 12 residues. Deletions cut 5 bases from V and 7 bases from J, with 8 bases between. The CDR3 here is CASSRGVEKLFF. The CDR3 DNA reads TGTGCCAGCAGCCGGGGAGTTGAAAAACTGTTTTTT.

The table lists this clone with a count of one. This chain joins TRBV29-1 and TRBJ2-6; perhaps TRBD1 as D (5 bases). There are 15 residues in the CDR3. Germline V gene lookup returns CDR1 SQVTM and CDR2 ANQGSEA. The V gene lost 3 bases and the J gene lost 2 bases, with 11 bases spanning the gap. CDR3 in DNA: TGCAGCGTTGATACAGGAAGTACTGGGGCCAACGTCCTGACTTTC. Translating gives CSVDTGSTGANVLTF.

The gene calls are TRBV30 and TRBJ1-2; TRBD1 agrees at 7 bases. V trimming: 2 bases; J trimming: 6 bases; junction bases outside the gene matches: 9. CDR1 GTSNPN and CDR2 SVGIG come from the germline V gene (reference sequence). The CDR3 contains 14 residues. The CDR3 nucleotides read TGTGCCTGGAGTCCTGACAGGGAGGCCCATGGCTACACCTTC. Translated: CAWSPDREAHGYTF.

V and J are TRBV6-5 and TRBJ1-1; D uncertain. The germline gives CDR1 MNHEY, CDR2 SVGAGI. The CDR3 has 13 residues. The V end was cut by 4 bases, the J end by 4 bases, with 10 bases between. The CDR3 DNA follows: TGTGCCAGCAGTTTAACGGTTGCCACTGAAGCTTTCTTT. Protein: CASSLTVATEAFF.

The rearrangement uses TRBV6-1 and TRBJ1-1, with D perhaps TRBD1 (6 bases). V gave up 4 bases and J gave up 1 base, with 7 bases separating them. This CDR3 spans 13 amino acids. In germline, CDR1 is MNHNS, CDR2 SASEGT. The CDR3 bases are TGTGCCAGCAGTGGACAGGCGAACACTGAAGCTTTCTTT. The encoded protein is CASSGQANTEAFF.

The genes are TRBV18 and TRBJ2-6; unclear D gene. Germline V gene lookup returns CDR1 KGHSH and CDR2 LQKENI. This CDR3 is 12 amino acids long. The CDR3: CATASGANVLTF. CDR3 bases: TGTGCTACCGCTTCTGGGGCCAACGTCCTGACTTTC.

The rearrangement uses TRBV4-1 and TRBJ1-2; 7 bases map to TRBD1. Per germline, CDR1 MGHRA and CDR2 YSYEKL. Trimming took 1 base from V and 14 from J; bases not matched to a gene: 16. This CDR3 comprises 15 residues. CDR3 sequence reads: CASSQVPGGSGSKTF. The CDR3 DNA sequence: TGCGCCAGCAGCCAAGTTCCAGGGGGTTCCGGGTCAAAGACCTTC.

This clone was found a few times. This chain connects TRBV6-5 to TRBJ1-1; D call uncertain. This CDR3 is built from 14 residues. V lost 6 bases to trimming and J lost 1 base, with 12 bases between them. Germline V CDR1 and CDR2: MNHEY, SVGAGI. The DNA for the CDR3 is TGTGCCAGCAGCTCAGGTTCGCCGAACACTGAAGCTTTCTTT. The encoded protein is CASSSGSPNTEAFF.

This chain joins TRBV29-1 and TRBJ2-1; 9 nucleotides agree with TRBD2. Germline-derived CDR1 and CDR2 are SQVTM and ANQGSEA. The length of the CDR3 is 15 residues. J gave up 4 bases and V 4 bases, and 8 bases lay outside the gene matches. The CDR3 sequence: CSVGGGLAGYNEQFF. The DNA of the CDR3 is TGCAGCGTTGGGGGCGGGCTAGCGGGATACAATGAGCAGTTCTTC.

The chain employs TRBV9 and TRBJ2-5, with a possible D match to TRBD2 (5 bases). CDR3 length: 12 amino acids. V shed 5 bases and J shed 4 bases, with 9 bases lying between them. Looked up from germline, CDR1 is SGDLS and CDR2 is YYNGEE. This chain's CDR3 is CASRGEGETQYF. CDR3 sequence (DNA): TGTGCCAGCAGAGGCGAGGGAGAGACCCAGTACTTC. Full variable domain (outside the CDR3, taken from reference TRBV9 and TRBJ2-5): DSGVTQTPKHLITATGQRVTLRCSPRSGDLSVYWYQQSLDQGLQFLIQYYNGEERAKGNILERFSAQQFPDLHSELNLSSLELGDSALYFCASRGEGETQYFGPGTRLLVL.

The chain uses TRBV4-2 and TRBJ2-3, with TRBD1 as a possible D gene (6 bases). The length of the CDR3 is 16 residues. Germline V gives CDR1 LGHNA, CDR2 YNFKEQ. The germline V and J ends were trimmed by 2 bases and 4 bases, with 16 bases remaining between them. CDR3 sequence (DNA): TGTGCCAGCAGCCAAACAGGGAATCGAATGGCAGATACGCAGTATTTT. As protein: CASSQTGNRMADTQYF.

The chain recombines TRBV25-1 with TRBJ2-3; D may match TRBD1 or TRBD2 (5 bases each). Trimming shortened V by 1 base and J by 4 bases, and 9 bases separated the two germline ends. The germline V gene has CDR1 MGHDK and CDR2 SYGVNS. The CDR3 is made up of 14 amino acids. CDR3 sequence: CASSESRGPDTQYF. CDR3 in DNA: TGTGCCAGCAGTGAATCGAGGGGTCCAGATACGCAGTATTTT.

The V and J genes are TRBV27 and TRBJ2-4, with TRBD2 identical over 11 bases. The junction had 9 bases not matched to a gene; V was cut back by 3 bases and J by 8 bases. This CDR3 is built from 16 residues. Germline V gives CDR1 MNHEY, CDR2 SMNVEV (reference sequence). As DNA, the CDR3 is TGTGCCAGCAGTTTCGTTTTAGCGGGGGGGCCTCACATTCAGTACTTC. Encoded protein: CASSFVLAGGPHIQYF.

The chain has TRBV10-2 and TRBJ2-7; tentative D call: TRBD2 (5 bases). The CDR3 extends over 12 amino acids. Germline CDR1 and CDR2: WSHSY and SAAADI. Trimming cost V 5 bases and J 4 bases, with 9 bases left between them. The CDR3 coding sequence is TGCGCCAGCAGTTTATCGGGGTACGAGCAGTACTTC. It codes for CASSLSGYEQYF.

The rearrangement uses TRBV7-7 and TRBJ2-7; a possible D gene is TRBD1 (5 bases). Trimming pared 0 bases from V and 3 bases from J, leaving 12 bases between. CDR1 is SSHAT, CDR2 FNYEAQ, per germline (reference sequence). The CDR3 loop spans 15 amino acids. CDR3 sequence (DNA): TGTGCCAGCAGCTTAGCGCTCGACAGCCGCTACGAGCAGTACTTC. It encodes CASSLALDSRYEQYF.

This clone was seen only a few times. This chain uses TRBV19 with TRBJ2-5; D possibly corresponds to TRBD1 (6 bases). The CDR3 is 13 residues long. V was clipped by 4 bases and J by 5 bases, with 11 bases between them. Per germline, CDR1 LNHDA and CDR2 SQIVND (reference sequence). CDR3 in DNA: TGTGCCAGTAGTACTCAGGGGCGGGAGACCCAGTACTTC. Protein sequence: CASSTQGRETQYF.

This clone was detected a few times. CDR3 sequence (DNA): TGCGCCAGCAGCCCCCTAGCGGGAGACGACACCGGGGAGCTGTTTTTT. Amino acids: CASSPLAGDDTGELFF. The chain uses TRBV4-1 and TRBJ2-2, with 10 nucleotides matching TRBD2. V trimming: 4 bases; J trimming: 3 bases; junction bases outside the gene matches: 5. In germline, CDR1 is MGHRA, CDR2 YSYEKL. The CDR3 extends over 16 amino acids.

The chain links TRBV6-6 to TRBJ2-3; TRBD1 matches at 7 bases. V shed 6 bases, J shed 1 base, and the junction held 1 base outside the gene matches. The CDR3 runs to 13 residues. Germline CDR1 and CDR2: MNHNY and SVGAGI (reference sequence). The CDR3 DNA reads as TGTGCCAGCAGCGGACAGGGCACAGATACGCAGTATTTT. Its translation is CASSGQGTDTQYF.

The chain couples TRBV5-1 to TRBJ1-1; perhaps TRBD1 as D (5 bases). This CDR3 has 15 amino acids. The germline gives CDR1 SGHRS, CDR2 YFSETQ. V dropped 0 bases and J dropped 5 bases, with 14 bases sitting between them. This chain's CDR3 is CASSLDQGRGTEAFF. CDR3 sequence (DNA): TGCGCCAGCAGCTTGGATCAGGGTCGGGGAACTGAAGCTTTCTTT.

This rearrangement joins TRBV20-1 to TRBJ2-1; 7 bases align to TRBD1. The germline V gene has CDR1 DFQATT and CDR2 SNEGSKA (reference sequence). V lost 6 bases to trimming and J lost 15 bases; unmatched junction nucleotides: 11. The CDR3 sequence is 11 residues long. CDR3 nucleotide sequence: TGCAGTGCCGGGAACCGGGACAGTCCGTTCTTC. Encoded protein: CSAGNRDSPFF.

The V gene is TRBV29-1, the J gene TRBJ2-3; TRBD1 matches 9 bases. Looked up from germline, CDR1 is SQVTM and CDR2 is ANQGSEA. This CDR3 has 12 amino acids. With V trimmed by 4 bases and J by 8 bases, 4 bases remained unmatched. The CDR3 coding sequence is TGCAGCGTTGTTAGGGACAGGGCTACGCAGTATTTT. Translation gives CSVVRDRATQYF.

The chain joins TRBV9 to TRBJ2-4, with 7 bases identical to TRBD2. The germline V gene has CDR1 SGDLS and CDR2 YYNGEE. With 0 bases clipped from V and 6 bases from J, the junction kept 6 bases outside the gene matches. The CDR3 loop spans 15 amino acids. The CDR3 reads CASSVESREGNIQYF. The CDR3 coding sequence is TGTGCCAGCAGCGTAGAGTCAAGGGAGGGAAACATTCAGTACTTC.

The CDR3 spells CASSLSGLAGTDTQYF. CDR3 bases: TGCGCCAGCAGCTTGAGTGGCCTAGCGGGGACAGATACGCAGTATTTT. V gene TRBV5-1 combines with J gene TRBJ2-3; 9 positions agree with TRBD2. The V segment lost 1 base and the J segment 3 bases; nucleotides outside the gene matches: 6. Looked up from germline, CDR1 is SGHRS and CDR2 is YFSETQ. The CDR3 is made up of 16 amino acids.

The rearrangement joins TRBV29-1 to TRBJ1-1; no definite D call. Trimming pared 6 bases from V and 5 bases from J, leaving 19 bases between. CDR3 length: 14 amino acids. Germline V gene lookup returns CDR1 SQVTM and CDR2 ANQGSEA. The CDR3 sequence is CSVIKVWVNTEAFF. DNA of the CDR3: TGCAGCGTGATTAAAGTTTGGGTTAATACTGAAGCTTTCTTT.

Notes on this clone: The same CDR3 arises from other DNA sequences in this sample as well. V is TRBV4-2 and J is TRBJ2-1, with D uncertain. The CDR3 loop spans 17 amino acids. V lost 1 base and J 2 bases, leaving 15 bases between the germline ends. Germline CDR1 reads LGHNA; CDR2 reads YNFKEQ. This CDR3 reads CASSQGPSAAPYNEQFF. For the CDR3, the DNA is TGTGCCAGCAGCCAAGGCCCCTCGGCTGCTCCCTACAATGAGCAGTTCTTC.

The V gene is TRBV30, the J gene TRBJ1-1; perhaps TRBD1 as D (6 bases). The germline gives CDR1 GTSNPN, CDR2 SVGIG (reference sequence). The CDR3 is 12 amino acids. This CDR3 reads CAVEGVNTEAFF. The CDR3 coding sequence is TGTGCTGTGGAGGGGGTGAACACTGAAGCTTTCTTT.

The rearrangement links TRBV29-1 to TRBJ2-1; no firm D call. The V end lost 4 bases, the J end lost 8 bases, and 12 bases lay between the germline ends. The CDR3 loop spans 12 amino acids. CDR1 is SQVTM, CDR2 ANQGSEA, per germline. CDR3 sequence (DNA): TGCAGCGTTGCTGGGTTTAGGGATGAGCAGTTCTTC. Translating it yields CSVAGFRDEQFF.

This clone was picked up a small number of times. V usage is TRBV6-5 and J usage is TRBJ1-1; D is uncertain. Trimming stripped 6 bases from V and 1 base from J, with 15 bases between. Germline CDR1 MNHEY, CDR2 SVGAGI. The CDR3 spans 15 residues. DNA of the CDR3: TGTGCCAGCAGGTCCTCGGGCCTGTCGAACACTGAAGCTTTCTTT. The encoded protein is CASRSSGLSNTEAFF.

The chain employs TRBV9 and TRBJ2-3; a possible D gene is TRBD2 (5 bases). The CDR3 length is 13 residues. Germline V gives CDR1 SGDLS, CDR2 YYNGEE. Trimming cost V 2 bases and J 6 bases, with 10 bases left between them. CDR3 in amino acids: CASSVSREDTQYF. The CDR3, as DNA: TGTGCCAGCAGCGTTTCGAGGGAGGATACGCAGTATTTT.

The V gene is TRBV19, the J gene TRBJ1-5; D remains ambiguous. This CDR3 comprises 12 residues. Germline V gene lookup returns CDR1 LNHDA and CDR2 SQIVND (reference sequence). Trimming took 3 bases from V and 5 from J, leaving 5 bases between them. DNA of the CDR3: TGTGCCAGTAGTATTTCCTATCAGCCCCAGCATTTT. This translates into CASSISYQPQHF.

The chain links TRBV7-2 to TRBJ2-5, with D possibly matching TRBD1 (6 bases). Per the germline V gene, CDR1 is SGHTA and CDR2 is FQGNSA. Trimming stripped 1 base from V and 5 bases from J, with 20 bases between. This CDR3 is 17 amino acids long. CDR3 amino acids: CASSLDFPGRQGETQYF. CDR3 sequence (DNA): TGTGCCAGCAGCTTAGATTTCCCAGGGCGGCAGGGGGAGACCCAGTACTTC. Complete variable domain (other parts from reference TRBV7-2 and TRBJ2-5): GAGVSQSPSNKVTEKGKDVELRCDPISGHTALYWYRQSLGQGLEFLIYFQGNSAPDKSGLPSDRFSAERTGGSVSTLTIQRTQQEDSAVYLCASSLDFPGRQGETQYFGPGTRLLVL.

Remarks on this clone: This sample includes further DNA sequences coding for the same CDR3. The CDR3 nucleotides are TGCAGCGTCACAGGGCTAAACACTGAAGCTTTCTTT. Translation: CSVTGLNTEAFF. V is TRBV29-1 and J is TRBJ1-1, with D tentatively TRBD1 (6 bases). Germline loops: CDR1 SQVTM, CDR2 ANQGSEA. V lost 6 bases and J 2 bases, leaving 10 bases between the germline ends. This CDR3 spans 12 amino acids. The complete variable domain, with remaining parts taken from reference TRBV29-1 and TRBJ1-1, reads SAVISQKPSRDICQRGTSLTIQCQVDSQVTMMFWYRQQPGQSLTLIATANQGSEATYESGFVIDKFPISRPNLTFSTLTVSNMSPEDSSIYLCSVTGLNTEAFFGQGTRLTVV.